The 31 T cell receptor beta chains reported below all come from one sample, sequenced in a study of shared clonotypes between healthy human individuals. This table comes from immunoSEQ multiplex PCR, and its TCRdb copy is limited to in-frame clones, with some not included. The profile shows roughly 2,000,000 clones, just over 90% of them singletons. CD8 cells classed as naive were CD45RO-negative and positively selected for CCR7, excluding terminally differentiated effector memory CD45RA+ cells. Specimen: naive CD8+ T cells from PBMCs. Every receptor here comes from a man between 18 and 35 years old in good health. Some clones in this sample may be carry-over from other donors' samples.

The V call is TRBV27, the J call TRBJ2-1; D perhaps matches TRBD2 (5 bases). The V and J ends lost 5 bases and 9 bases respectively, with 8 bases between them. CDR3 size: 11 residues. Looked up from germline, CDR1 is MNHEY and CDR2 is SMNVEV (reference sequence). CDR3 nucleotide sequence: TGTGCCAGCAGTAATGGAGGTGAGCAGTTCTTC. Its translation is CASSNGGEQFF.

The chain combines TRBV7-7 with TRBJ1-1; unclear D gene. Deletions cut 2 bases from V and 3 bases from J, with 7 bases between. This CDR3 is built from 13 residues. Germline CDR1 reads SSHAT; CDR2 reads FNYEAQ (reference sequence). CDR3 sequence reads: CASSLKRDTEAFF. The DNA for the CDR3 is TGTGCCAGCAGCTTAAAAAGGGACACTGAAGCTTTCTTT.

The chain has TRBV10-1 and TRBJ2-1; 7 bases fit TRBD2. Per germline, CDR1 WNHNN and CDR2 SYGVQD (reference sequence). CDR3 size: 14 residues. V was pared by 3 bases and J by 7 bases, with 6 bases of the junction left unmatched. In DNA, the CDR3 is TGCGCCAGCAGTGACGGCGGGAGTGTAAATGAGCAGTTCTTC. The encoded protein is CASSDGGSVNEQFF.

CDR3 loop: CASSLSDETYEQYF. In DNA, the CDR3 is TGTGCCAGCAGCTTATCGGACGAGACCTACGAGCAGTACTTC. The rearrangement links TRBV7-9 to TRBJ2-7; D uncertain. CDR3 length equals 14 residues. V lost 2 bases and J 2 bases, leaving 10 bases between the germline ends. Germline V CDR1 and CDR2: SEHNR, FQNEAQ (reference sequence).

This clone showed up just a few times. The chain employs TRBV30 and TRBJ1-5; no clear D gene. The CDR3 length is 15 residues. The V end lost 0 bases, the J end lost 4 bases, and 13 bases lay between the germline ends. Germline V lookup: CDR1 GTSNPN, CDR2 SVGIG (reference sequence). DNA for the CDR3: TGTGCCTGGAGTGTAAGTAGGATTCTAAATCAGCCCCAGCATTTT. Translated: CAWSVSRILNQPQHF. The full variable domain, rest sourced from reference TRBV30 and TRBJ1-5, is SQTIHQWPATLVQPVGSPLSLECTVEGTSNPNLYWYRQAAGRGLQLLFYSVGIGQISSEVPQNLSASRPQDRQFILSSKKLLLSDSGFYLCAWSVSRILNQPQHFGDGTRLSIL.

The CDR3 protein is CASFQRRNEQFF. The CDR3 region has the DNA TGTGCCAGCTTCCAGCGCCGCAATGAGCAGTTCTTC. The chain has TRBV7-2 and TRBJ2-1; D uncertain. Germline V gene data show CDR1 as SGHTA and CDR2 as FQGNSA. Trimming shortened V by 8 bases and J by 6 bases, and 11 bases separated the two germline ends. This CDR3 has 12 residues. The full variable domain, its missing parts supplied by reference TRBV7-2 and TRBJ2-1, is GAGVSQSPSNKVTEKGKDVELRCDPISGHTALYWYRQSLGQGLEFLIYFQGNSAPDKSGLPSDRFSAERTGGSVSTLTIQRTQQEDSAVYLCASFQRRNEQFFGPGTRLTVL.

The rearrangement uses TRBV10-3 and TRBJ1-2, with D perhaps TRBD1 (5 bases). The CDR3 runs to 16 residues. In germline, CDR1 is ENHRY, CDR2 SYGVKD. V gave up 5 bases and J gave up 0 bases, with 16 bases separating them. The DNA of the CDR3 is TGTGCCATCAGTCCTCTTTCCAGGGAACCTAACTATGGCTACACCTTC. Translation gives CAISPLSREPNYGYTF.

The CDR3: CASRLGQRHYEQYF. CDR3 sequence (DNA): TGTGCCAGCAGGCTGGGACAGCGTCACTACGAGCAGTACTTC. The chain links TRBV28 to TRBJ2-7; 7 bases are a match to TRBD1. Germline assignment: CDR1 MDHEN and CDR2 SYDVKM. CDR3 length: 14 residues. J lost 3 bases, V lost 6 bases, and 8 bases had no gene match.

As DNA, the CDR3 is TGTGCCAGCAGCTACCTTGACGGACTAGCGGGAACCAATGAGCAGTTCTTC. This sequence encodes CASSYLDGLAGTNEQFF. The chain carries TRBV7-6 and TRBJ2-1; 12 bases are a match to TRBD2. The J segment lost 6 bases and the V segment lost 4 bases, leaving 10 bases of the junction unmatched. The CDR3 has 17 amino acids. Germline CDR1 is SGHVS and CDR2 is FNYEAQ.

V usage is TRBV19 and J usage is TRBJ1-1; 7 nucleotides match TRBD1. The CDR3 extends over 15 amino acids. The germline gives CDR1 LNHDA, CDR2 SQIVND (reference sequence). With V trimmed by 5 bases and J by 4 bases, 10 bases remained unmatched. The CDR3 reads CASSLRQGGGTEAFF. The CDR3, as DNA: TGTGCCAGTAGTTTAAGACAGGGAGGGGGCACTGAAGCTTTCTTT.

Note on this clone: The same CDR3 is also encoded by other DNA sequences in this sample. The gene calls are TRBV25-1 and TRBJ2-3; tentative D call: TRBD2 (5 bases). This CDR3 comprises 14 residues. Looked up from germline, CDR1 is MGHDK and CDR2 is SYGVNS. V gave up 4 bases and J gave up 2 bases, with 10 bases separating them. In DNA form, the CDR3 reads TGTGCCAGCAGTGGCCTAGCCTCCACAGATACGCAGTATTTT. Encoded protein: CASSGLASTDTQYF.

The chain uses TRBV2 and TRBJ2-7; 8 bases are shared with TRBD1. Germline V lookup: CDR1 SNHLY, CDR2 FYNNEI. V shed 11 bases and J 5 bases; nucleotides not matched to a gene: 14. There are 14 residues in the CDR3. CDR3 nucleotide sequence: TGTGCCTCCAACCAGATGACAGGGGCGGACGAGCAGTACTTC. It codes for CASNQMTGADEQYF.

This chain uses TRBV7-2 with TRBJ1-1; D might be TRBD1 (5 bases). The CDR3 length is 14 residues. The germline V gene has CDR1 SGHTA and CDR2 FQGNSA. Trimming cost V 5 bases and J 2 bases, with 12 bases left between them. CDR3 amino acids: CASSPGDINTEAFF. CDR3 nucleotides: TGTGCCAGCAGCCCGGGGGATATCAACACTGAAGCTTTCTTT.

This clone was seen once. The gene calls are TRBV7-2 and TRBJ2-7; 10 bases line up with TRBD2. The CDR3 is made up of 15 amino acids. J was trimmed by 5 bases and V by 1 base; bases with no gene match: 5. Per germline, CDR1 SGHTA and CDR2 FQGNSA. CDR3 DNA sequence: TGTGCCAGCAGCTTAGGGCTGCTAGCGGGAGACGAGCAGTACTTC. Its protein product is CASSLGLLAGDEQYF.

This clone is a singleton in its sample. The J gene is TRBJ2-6, the V gene TRBV19; D not certain. V was shortened by 6 bases and J by 0 bases, with 18 bases between the two germline ends. Per the germline V gene, CDR1 is LNHDA and CDR2 is SQIVND (reference sequence). The CDR3 totals 18 residues. Here the CDR3 DNA reads TGTGCCAGTAGGCCCAGGTGGACCCGAACCTCTGGGGCCAACGTCCTGACTTTC. Protein sequence: CASRPRWTRTSGANVLTF.

The J gene is TRBJ1-5, the V gene TRBV6-1; D is unresolved. The ends were cut back, 3 bases at V and 0 bases at J, with 21 bases in the middle. The length of the CDR3 is 19 residues. The germline V gene has CDR1 MNHNS and CDR2 SASEGT. CDR3: CASSDGFRTLIYSNQPQHF. The CDR3 nucleotides read TGTGCCAGCAGTGATGGATTTCGGACCCTCATTTATAGCAATCAGCCCCAGCATTTT.

The chain links TRBV4-1 to TRBJ2-7; D is unresolved. CDR3 size: 13 residues. CDR1 and CDR2 from the germline V gene are MGHRA and YSYEKL. Trimming stripped 0 bases from V and 2 bases from J, with 5 bases between. CDR3 bases: TGCGCCAGCAGCCAAGACAATACCTACGAGCAGTACTTC. This translates into CASSQDNTYEQYF.

The chain has TRBV4-2 and TRBJ1-2; TRBD1 is a possible D gene (5 bases). The V end was cut by 4 bases, the J end by 5 bases, with 17 bases between. The CDR3 has 15 residues. Per the germline V gene, CDR1 is LGHNA and CDR2 is YNFKEQ. CDR3 nucleotide sequence: TGTGCCAGCAGCCTCCCGAAGGGGACGGATTATGGCTACACCTTC. Translating it yields CASSLPKGTDYGYTF.

This chain connects TRBV28 to TRBJ2-7; TRBD1 matches 10 bases. This CDR3 comprises 14 residues. Per germline, CDR1 MDHEN and CDR2 SYDVKM. Trimming at V came to 4 bases and at J to 3 bases, leaving 3 bases not matched to a gene. The CDR3, as DNA: TGTGCCAGCAGTTGGGACAGGGGTGGCTACGAGCAGTACTTC. Its protein is CASSWDRGGYEQYF.

The chain combines TRBV27 with TRBJ1-4; 8 bases agree with TRBD1. This CDR3 region has 15 residues. V gave up 5 bases and J gave up 8 bases; unmatched junction bases: 10. Germline values: CDR1 MNHEY, CDR2 SMNVEV (reference sequence). CDR3 loop: CASSTLKDRAEKLFF. The CDR3 bases are TGTGCCAGCAGTACGTTAAAGGACAGGGCCGAAAAACTGTTTTTT. Combining the CDR3 with reference TRBV27 and TRBJ1-4 gives the whole variable domain EAQVTQNPRYLITVTGKKLTVTCSQNMNHEYMSWYRQDPGLGLRQIYYSMNVEVTDKGDVPEGYKVSRKEKRNFPLILESPSPNQTSLYFCASSTLKDRAEKLFFGSGTQLSVL.

This clone appeared once. The gene calls are TRBV7-8 and TRBJ2-7, with 7 bases lining up with TRBD2. The CDR3 runs 15 residues. J lost 1 base, V lost 5 bases, and 8 bases had no gene match. In germline, CDR1 is SGHVS, CDR2 FQNEAQ. CDR3 coding DNA: TGTGCCAGCAGCCCGTCGGCTAGCGGATCCTACGAGCAGTACTTC. Translated, it gives CASSPSASGSYEQYF.

The chain combines TRBV9 with TRBJ2-7; TRBD1 matches 9 bases. The junction had 20 bases not matched to a gene; V was cut back by 3 bases and J by 4 bases. The length of the CDR3 is 19 residues. CDR1 and CDR2 (germline): SGDLS, YYNGEE. CDR3 bases: TGTGCCAGCAGCGATGGGTTTATAGGCCCGGGACAGGGTGTTTACGAGCAGTACTTC. It translates to CASSDGFIGPGQGVYEQYF.

This chain uses TRBV9 with TRBJ2-7; D is undetermined. Germline V CDR1 and CDR2: SGDLS, YYNGEE. V was cut by 0 bases and J by 6 bases, with 13 bases left in between. CDR3 length: 14 amino acids. The CDR3 sequence is CASSVEWALGEQYF. The DNA of the CDR3 is TGTGCCAGCAGCGTAGAGTGGGCACTGGGCGAGCAGTACTTC.

The chain is built from TRBV7-6 and TRBJ2-2, with 12 bases identical to TRBD2. Germline V gene lookup returns CDR1 SGHVS and CDR2 FNYEAQ. The CDR3 covers 19 residues. V lost 1 base, J lost 3 bases, and 9 bases stayed unmatched. The CDR3 DNA reads as TGTGCCAGCAGCTTAGTCCTAGCGGGAGGGCCGCAGTACACCGGGGAGCTGTTTTTT. Residues: CASSLVLAGGPQYTGELFF. Using reference TRBV7-6 and TRBJ2-2 for the parts outside the CDR3, the full variable domain is GAGVSQSPRYKVTKRGQDVALRCDPISGHVSLYWYRQALGQGPEFLTYFNYEAQQDKSGLPNDRFSAERPEGSISTLTIQRTEQRDSAMYRCASSLVLAGGPQYTGELFFGEGSRLTVL.

The rearrangement uses TRBV28 and TRBJ2-1, with 7 bases that match TRBD2. The CDR3 is made up of 13 amino acids. The J segment lost 7 bases and the V segment lost 10 bases, leaving 10 bases of the junction unmatched. Germline V gives CDR1 MDHEN, CDR2 SYDVKM. The CDR3 nucleotides read TGTGCCACCTCCCAGGGAGGGGAGAATGAGCAGTTCTTC. It translates to CATSQGGENEQFF.

The rearrangement links TRBV4-1 to TRBJ1-2; 7 bases are shared with TRBD1. In germline, CDR1 is MGHRA, CDR2 YSYEKL. V lost 0 bases, J lost 8 bases, and 6 bases stayed unmatched. CDR3 length equals 14 residues. CDR3 nucleotides: TGCGCCAGCAGCCAAGACCCCGGACAGGTCGGCTACACCTTC. Its translation: CASSQDPGQVGYTF.

This clone was detected only a few times. Additional DNA sequences in this sample encode the identical CDR3. The V gene is TRBV6-5, the J gene TRBJ1-1; TRBD1 matches 11 bases. Germline CDR1 MNHEY, CDR2 SVGAGI. This CDR3 has 14 amino acids. After removal of 2 bases from V and 4 bases from J, the junction contained 0 bases not matched to a gene. This CDR3 reads CASSYGTGGTEAFF. The CDR3 region has the DNA TGTGCCAGCAGTTACGGGACAGGGGGCACTGAAGCTTTCTTT.

The chain links TRBV15 to TRBJ2-1; 9 bases align to TRBD2. Germline-derived CDR1 and CDR2 are LNHNV and YYDKDF (reference sequence). This CDR3 is 15 amino acids long. With 3 bases clipped from V and 8 bases from J, the junction kept 8 bases outside the gene matches. CDR3 DNA: TGTGCCACCAGCAGCAGTAGCGGGAGAAATGATGAGCAGTTCTTC. Amino acids: CATSSSSGRNDEQFF.

V is TRBV6-5 and J is TRBJ2-1, with a weak D call TRBD1 (6 bases). V lost 0 bases and J lost 8, with 11 bases in between. This CDR3 has 14 residues. Germline values: CDR1 MNHEY, CDR2 SVGAGI. Here the CDR3 reads CASSYSRAGDEQFF. The CDR3 coding sequence is TGTGCCAGCAGTTACTCGAGGGCAGGGGATGAGCAGTTCTTC.

The V call is TRBV7-2, the J call TRBJ2-7, with 11 bases aligning to TRBD2. V lost 3 bases and J lost 2; bases outside the gene matches: 3. CDR1 and CDR2 from the germline V gene are SGHTA and FQGNSA. This CDR3 is 15 amino acids long. CDR3 DNA sequence: TGTGCCAGCAGCTTCGGGACTAGCGGAACCTACGAGCAGTACTTC. Protein sequence: CASSFGTSGTYEQYF.

The genes are TRBV29-1 and TRBJ2-1; D not resolved. The CDR3 is 10 amino acids. Germline assignment: CDR1 SQVTM and CDR2 ANQGSEA. The V end lost 7 bases, the J end lost 10 bases, and 11 bases lay between the germline ends. CDR3 amino acids: CSADATEQFF. In DNA, the CDR3 is TGCAGCGCTGACGCAACCGAGCAGTTCTTC.